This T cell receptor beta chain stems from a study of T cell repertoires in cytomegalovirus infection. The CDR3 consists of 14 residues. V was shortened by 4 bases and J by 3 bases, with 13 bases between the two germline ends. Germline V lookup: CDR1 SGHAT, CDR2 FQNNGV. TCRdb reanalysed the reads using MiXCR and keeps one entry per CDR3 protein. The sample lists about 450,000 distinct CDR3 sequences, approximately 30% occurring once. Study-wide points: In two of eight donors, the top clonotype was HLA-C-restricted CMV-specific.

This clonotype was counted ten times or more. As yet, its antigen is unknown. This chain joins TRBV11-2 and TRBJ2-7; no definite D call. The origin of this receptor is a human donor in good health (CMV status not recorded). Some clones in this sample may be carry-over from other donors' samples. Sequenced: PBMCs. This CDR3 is CASSSTKHLYEQYF. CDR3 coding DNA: TGTGCCAGCAGCTCAACAAAGCACCTCTACGAGCAGTACTTC.